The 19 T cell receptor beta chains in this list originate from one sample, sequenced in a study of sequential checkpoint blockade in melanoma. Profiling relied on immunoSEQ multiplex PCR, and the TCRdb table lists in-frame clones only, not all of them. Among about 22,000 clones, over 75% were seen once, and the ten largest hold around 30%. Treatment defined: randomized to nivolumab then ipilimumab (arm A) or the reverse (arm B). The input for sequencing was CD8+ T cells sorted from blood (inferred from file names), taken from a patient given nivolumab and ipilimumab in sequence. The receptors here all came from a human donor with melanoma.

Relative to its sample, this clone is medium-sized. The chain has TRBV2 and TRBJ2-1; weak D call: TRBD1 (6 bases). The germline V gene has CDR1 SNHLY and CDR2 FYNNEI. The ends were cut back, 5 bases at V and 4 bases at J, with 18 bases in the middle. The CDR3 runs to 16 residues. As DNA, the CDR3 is TGTGCCAGCAGTCTGACTGGGGTTACAGGGTACAATGAGCAGTTCTTC. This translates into CASSLTGVTGYNEQFF.

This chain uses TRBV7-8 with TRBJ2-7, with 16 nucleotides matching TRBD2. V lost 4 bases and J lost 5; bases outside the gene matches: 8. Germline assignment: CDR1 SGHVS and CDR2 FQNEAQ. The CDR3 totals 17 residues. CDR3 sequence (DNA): TGTGCCAGCAGCTCGGGACTAGCGGGGGGGCAGTTAGACGAGCAGTACTTC. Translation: CASSSGLAGGQLDEQYF.

Written as DNA, the CDR3 is TGTGCCAGCTCACCATTAGCTAGCGGGAGAAGCAATGAGCAGTTCTTC. Amino acid sequence: CASSPLASGRSNEQFF. V and J are TRBV18 and TRBJ2-1; 10 bases are shared with TRBD2. Germline CDR1 KGHSH, CDR2 LQKENI. V shed 2 bases and J 6 bases; nucleotides not matched to a gene: 7. This CDR3 region has 16 residues.

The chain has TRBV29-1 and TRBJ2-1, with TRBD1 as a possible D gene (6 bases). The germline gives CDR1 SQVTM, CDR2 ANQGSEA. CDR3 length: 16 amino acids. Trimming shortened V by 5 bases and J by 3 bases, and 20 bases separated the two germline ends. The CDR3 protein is CSVPRTGLGVYNEQFF. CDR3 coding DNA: TGCAGCGTTCCCCGTACAGGGTTGGGGGTCTACAATGAGCAGTTCTTC.

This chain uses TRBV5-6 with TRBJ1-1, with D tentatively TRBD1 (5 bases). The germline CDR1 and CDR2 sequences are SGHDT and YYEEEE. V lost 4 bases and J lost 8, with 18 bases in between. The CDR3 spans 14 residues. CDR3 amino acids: CASSATGTGSEAFF. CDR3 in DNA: TGTGCCAGCAGCGCAACCGGGACCGGGAGCGAAGCTTTCTTT.

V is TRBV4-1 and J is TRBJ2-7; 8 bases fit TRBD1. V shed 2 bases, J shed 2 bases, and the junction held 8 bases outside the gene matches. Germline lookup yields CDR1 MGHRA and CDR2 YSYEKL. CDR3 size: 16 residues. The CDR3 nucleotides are TGCGCCAGCAGCCAAAAAGGACAGGGAACTACCTACGAGCAGTACTTC. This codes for CASSQKGQGTTYEQYF.

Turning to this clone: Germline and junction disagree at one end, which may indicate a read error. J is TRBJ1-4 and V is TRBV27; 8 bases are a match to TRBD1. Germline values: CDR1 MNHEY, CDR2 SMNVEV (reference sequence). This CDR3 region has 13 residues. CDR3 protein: CASSLAAGGPLLF. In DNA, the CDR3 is TGTGCCAGCAGTTTAGCCGCAGGGGGCCCCCTGCTTTTT.

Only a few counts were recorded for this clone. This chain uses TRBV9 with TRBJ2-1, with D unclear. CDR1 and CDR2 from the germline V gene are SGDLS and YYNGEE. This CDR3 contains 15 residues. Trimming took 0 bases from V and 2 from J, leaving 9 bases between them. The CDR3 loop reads CASSVAEHPYNEQFF. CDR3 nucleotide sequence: TGTGCCAGCAGCGTAGCTGAACACCCCTACAATGAGCAGTTCTTC.

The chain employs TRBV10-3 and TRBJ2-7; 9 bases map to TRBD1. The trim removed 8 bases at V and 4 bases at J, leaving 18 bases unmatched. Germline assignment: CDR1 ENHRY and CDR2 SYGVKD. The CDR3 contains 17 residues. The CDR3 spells CAIVGYGGRDRVYEQYF. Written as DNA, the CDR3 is TGTGCCATCGTGGGGTATGGGGGGCGGGACAGGGTTTACGAGCAGTACTTC.

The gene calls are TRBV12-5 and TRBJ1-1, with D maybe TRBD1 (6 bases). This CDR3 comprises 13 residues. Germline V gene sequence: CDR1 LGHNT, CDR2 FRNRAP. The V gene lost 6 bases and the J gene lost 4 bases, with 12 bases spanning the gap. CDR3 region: CASGPDRSTEAFF. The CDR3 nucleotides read TGTGCTAGTGGCCCAGACAGGTCCACTGAAGCTTTCTTT. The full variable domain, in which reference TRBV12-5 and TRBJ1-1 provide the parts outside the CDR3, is DARVTQTPRHKVTEMGQEVTMRCQPILGHNTVFWYRQTMMQGLELLAYFRNRAPLDDSGMPKDRFSAEMPDATLATLKIQPSEPRDSAVYFCASGPDRSTEAFFGQGTRLTVV.

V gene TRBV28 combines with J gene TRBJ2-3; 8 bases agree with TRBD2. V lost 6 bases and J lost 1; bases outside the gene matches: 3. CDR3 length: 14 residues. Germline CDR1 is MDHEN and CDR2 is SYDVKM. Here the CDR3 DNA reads TGTGCCAGCAGGTCACTAGCGGGCACAGATACGCAGTATTTT. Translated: CASRSLAGTDTQYF. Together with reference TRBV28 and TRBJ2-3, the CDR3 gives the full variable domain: DVKVTQSSRYLVKRTGEKVFLECVQDMDHENMFWYRQDPGLGLRLIYFSYDVKMKEKGDIPEGYSVSREKKERFSLILESASTNQTSMYLCASRSLAGTDTQYFGPGTRLTVL.

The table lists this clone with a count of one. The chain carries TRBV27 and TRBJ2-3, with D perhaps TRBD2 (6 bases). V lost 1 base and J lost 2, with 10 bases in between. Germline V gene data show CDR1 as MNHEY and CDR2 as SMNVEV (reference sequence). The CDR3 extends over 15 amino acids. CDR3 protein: CASSLWAGYTDTQYF. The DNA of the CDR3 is TGTGCCAGCAGTTTATGGGCGGGATACACAGATACGCAGTATTTT.

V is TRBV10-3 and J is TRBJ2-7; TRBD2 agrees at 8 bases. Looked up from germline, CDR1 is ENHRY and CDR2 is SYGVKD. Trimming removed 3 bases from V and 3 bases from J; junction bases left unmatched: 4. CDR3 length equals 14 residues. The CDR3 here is CAISDGRAGYEQYF. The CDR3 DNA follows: TGTGCCATCAGTGACGGGAGGGCAGGCTACGAGCAGTACTTC.

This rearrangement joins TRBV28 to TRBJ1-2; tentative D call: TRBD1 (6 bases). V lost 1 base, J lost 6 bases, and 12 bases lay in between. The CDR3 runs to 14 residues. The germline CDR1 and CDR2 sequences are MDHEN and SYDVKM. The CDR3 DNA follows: TGTGCCAGCAGTTTATACTTGGCAGGGGATGGCTACACCTTC. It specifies CASSLYLAGDGYTF.

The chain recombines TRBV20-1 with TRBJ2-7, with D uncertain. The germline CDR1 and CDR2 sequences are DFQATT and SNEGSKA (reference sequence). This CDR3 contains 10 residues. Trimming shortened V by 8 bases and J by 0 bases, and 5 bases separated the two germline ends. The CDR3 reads CSPISYEQYF. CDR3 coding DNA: TGCAGTCCCATCTCCTACGAGCAGTACTTC.

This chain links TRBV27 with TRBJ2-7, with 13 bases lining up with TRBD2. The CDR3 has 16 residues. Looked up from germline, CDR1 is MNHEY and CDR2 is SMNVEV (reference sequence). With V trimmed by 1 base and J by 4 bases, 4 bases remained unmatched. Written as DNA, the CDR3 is TGTGCCAGCAGTTTATTGACTAGCGGGGGGTTTTACGAGCAGTACTTC. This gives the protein CASSLLTSGGFYEQYF.

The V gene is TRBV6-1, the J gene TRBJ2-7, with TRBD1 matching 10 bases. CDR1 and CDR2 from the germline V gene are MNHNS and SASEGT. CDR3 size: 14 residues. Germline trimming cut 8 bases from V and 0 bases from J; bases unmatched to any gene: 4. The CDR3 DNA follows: TGTGCCAGCTCGGACAGGGGGTTCTCCTACGAGCAGTACTTC. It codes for CASSDRGFSYEQYF.

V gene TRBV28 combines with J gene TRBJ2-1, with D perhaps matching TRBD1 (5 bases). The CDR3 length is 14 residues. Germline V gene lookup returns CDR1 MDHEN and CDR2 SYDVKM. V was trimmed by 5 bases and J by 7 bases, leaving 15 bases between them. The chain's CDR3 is CASSPAPGLNEQFF. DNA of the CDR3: TGTGCCAGCAGTCCAGCCCCAGGGTTAAATGAGCAGTTCTTC.

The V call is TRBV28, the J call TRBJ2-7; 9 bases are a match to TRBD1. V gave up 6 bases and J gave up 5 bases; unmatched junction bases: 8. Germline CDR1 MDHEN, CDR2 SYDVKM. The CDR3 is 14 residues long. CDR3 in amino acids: CASSLTGGLNEQYF. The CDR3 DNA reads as TGTGCCAGCAGCCTCACAGGGGGCCTCAACGAGCAGTACTTC. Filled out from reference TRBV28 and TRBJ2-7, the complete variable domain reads DVKVTQSSRYLVKRTGEKVFLECVQDMDHENMFWYRQDPGLGLRLIYFSYDVKMKEKGDIPEGYSVSREKKERFSLILESASTNQTSMYLCASSLTGGLNEQYFGPGTRLTVT.